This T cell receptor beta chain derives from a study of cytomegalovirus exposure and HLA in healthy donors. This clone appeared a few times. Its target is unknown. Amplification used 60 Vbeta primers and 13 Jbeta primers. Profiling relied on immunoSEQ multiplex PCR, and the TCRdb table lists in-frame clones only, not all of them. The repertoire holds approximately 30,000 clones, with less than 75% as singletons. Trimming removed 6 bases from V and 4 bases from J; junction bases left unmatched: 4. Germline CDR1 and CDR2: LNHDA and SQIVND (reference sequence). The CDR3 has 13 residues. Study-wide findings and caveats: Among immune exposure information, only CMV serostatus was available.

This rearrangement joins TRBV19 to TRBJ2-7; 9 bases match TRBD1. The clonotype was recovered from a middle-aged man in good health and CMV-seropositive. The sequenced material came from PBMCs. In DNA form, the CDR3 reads TGTGCCAGTAGGGGGACAGGGAATTACGAGCAGTACTTC. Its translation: CASRGTGNYEQYF.